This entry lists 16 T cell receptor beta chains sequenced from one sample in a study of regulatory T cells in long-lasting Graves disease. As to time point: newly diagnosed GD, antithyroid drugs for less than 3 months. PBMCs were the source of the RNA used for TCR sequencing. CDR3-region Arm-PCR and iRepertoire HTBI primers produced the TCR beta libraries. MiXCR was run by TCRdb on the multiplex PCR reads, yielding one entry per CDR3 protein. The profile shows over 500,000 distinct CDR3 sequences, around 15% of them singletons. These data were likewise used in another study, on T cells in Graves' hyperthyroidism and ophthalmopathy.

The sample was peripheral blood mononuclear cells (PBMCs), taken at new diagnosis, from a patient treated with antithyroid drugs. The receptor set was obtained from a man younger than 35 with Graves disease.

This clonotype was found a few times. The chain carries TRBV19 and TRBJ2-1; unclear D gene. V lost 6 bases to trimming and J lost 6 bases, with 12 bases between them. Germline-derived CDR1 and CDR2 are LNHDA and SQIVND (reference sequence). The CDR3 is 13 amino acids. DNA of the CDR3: TGTGCCAGTAGCCCCCCACCCCCCAATGAGCAGTTCTTC. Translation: CASSPPPPNEQFF.

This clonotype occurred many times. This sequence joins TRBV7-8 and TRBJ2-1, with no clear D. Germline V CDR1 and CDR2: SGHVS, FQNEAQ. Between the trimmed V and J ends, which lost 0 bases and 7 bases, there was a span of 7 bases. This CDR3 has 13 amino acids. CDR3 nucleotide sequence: TGTGCCAGCAGCTTAGCGGAAGGGAATGAGCAGTTCTTC. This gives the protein CASSLAEGNEQFF.

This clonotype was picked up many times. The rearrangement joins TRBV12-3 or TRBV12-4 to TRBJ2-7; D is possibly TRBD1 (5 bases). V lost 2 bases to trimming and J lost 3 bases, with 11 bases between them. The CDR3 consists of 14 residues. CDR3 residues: CASSLSGHIYEQYF. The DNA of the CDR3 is TGTGCCAGCAGTTTATCCGGACACATCTACGAGCAGTACTTC.

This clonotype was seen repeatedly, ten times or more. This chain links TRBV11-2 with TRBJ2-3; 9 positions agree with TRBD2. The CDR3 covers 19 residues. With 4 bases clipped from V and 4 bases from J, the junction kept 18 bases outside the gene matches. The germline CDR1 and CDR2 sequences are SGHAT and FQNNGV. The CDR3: CASSSGLARRLRVADTQYF. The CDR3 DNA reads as TGTGCCAGCAGCTCCGGACTAGCGAGAAGACTCCGTGTCGCAGATACGCAGTATTTT.

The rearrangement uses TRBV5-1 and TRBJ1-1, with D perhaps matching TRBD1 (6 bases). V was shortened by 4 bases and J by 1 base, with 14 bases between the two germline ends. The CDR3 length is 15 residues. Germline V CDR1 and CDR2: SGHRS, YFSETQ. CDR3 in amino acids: CASSKDRIKNTEAFF. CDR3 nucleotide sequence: TGCGCCAGCAGCAAAGACAGGATAAAGAACACTGAAGCTTTCTTT.

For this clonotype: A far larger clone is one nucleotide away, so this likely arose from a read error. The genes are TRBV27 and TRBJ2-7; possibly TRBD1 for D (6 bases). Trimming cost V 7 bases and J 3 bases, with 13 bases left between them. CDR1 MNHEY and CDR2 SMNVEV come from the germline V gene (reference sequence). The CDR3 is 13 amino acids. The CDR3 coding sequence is TGTGCCAGCAACCTGGGACAATACTACGAGCAGTACTTC. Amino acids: CASNLGQYYEQYF.

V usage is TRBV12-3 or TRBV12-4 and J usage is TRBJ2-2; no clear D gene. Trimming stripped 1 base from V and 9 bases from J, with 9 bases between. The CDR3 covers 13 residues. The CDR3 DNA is TGTGCCAGCAGTTTAGAAGTCGGCAGGGAGCTGTTTTTT. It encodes CASSLEVGRELFF.

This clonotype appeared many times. The CDR3 reads CASSTNILAKNIQYF. CDR3 nucleotides: TGTGCCAGCAGCACGAATATTTTAGCCAAAAACATTCAGTACTTC. The rearrangement joins TRBV7-6 to TRBJ2-4; D gene unclear. There are 15 residues in the CDR3. The germline gives CDR1 SGHVS, CDR2 FNYEAQ. Trimming pared 5 bases from V and 0 bases from J, leaving 11 bases between.

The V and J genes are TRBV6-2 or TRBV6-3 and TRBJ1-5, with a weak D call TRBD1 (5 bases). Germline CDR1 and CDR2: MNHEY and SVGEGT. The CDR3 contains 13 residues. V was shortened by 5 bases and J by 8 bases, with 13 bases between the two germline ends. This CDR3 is CASSMGESKPQHF. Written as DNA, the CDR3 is TGTGCCAGCAGTATGGGGGAATCAAAGCCCCAGCATTTT.

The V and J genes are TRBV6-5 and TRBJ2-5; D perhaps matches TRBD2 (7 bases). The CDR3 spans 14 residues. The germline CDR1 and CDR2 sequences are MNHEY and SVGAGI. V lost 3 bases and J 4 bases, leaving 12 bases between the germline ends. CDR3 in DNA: TGTGCCAGCAGTTATAGGGGGGGCGGAGAGACCCAGTACTTC. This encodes CASSYRGGGETQYF.

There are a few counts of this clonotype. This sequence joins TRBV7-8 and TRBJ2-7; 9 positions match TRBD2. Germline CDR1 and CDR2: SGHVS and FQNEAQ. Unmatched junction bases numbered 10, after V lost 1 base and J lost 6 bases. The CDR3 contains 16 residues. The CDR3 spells CASSLEGSGRSAEQYF. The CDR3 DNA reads TGTGCCAGCAGCTTAGAGGGTAGCGGGAGATCAGCCGAGCAGTACTTC.

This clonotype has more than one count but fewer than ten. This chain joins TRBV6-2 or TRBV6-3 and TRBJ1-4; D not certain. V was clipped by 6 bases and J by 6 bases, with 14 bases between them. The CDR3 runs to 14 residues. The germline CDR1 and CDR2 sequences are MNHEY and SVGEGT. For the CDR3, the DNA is TGTGCCAGCAGCGCCCAGCCGAGGGATGAAAAACTGTTTTTT. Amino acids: CASSAQPRDEKLFF.

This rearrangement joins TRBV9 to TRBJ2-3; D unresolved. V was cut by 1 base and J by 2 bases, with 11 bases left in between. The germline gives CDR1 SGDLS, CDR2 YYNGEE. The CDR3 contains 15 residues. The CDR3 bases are TGTGCCAGCAGCGTAAAAGCTTTCCCCACAGATACGCAGTATTTT. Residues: CASSVKAFPTDTQYF.

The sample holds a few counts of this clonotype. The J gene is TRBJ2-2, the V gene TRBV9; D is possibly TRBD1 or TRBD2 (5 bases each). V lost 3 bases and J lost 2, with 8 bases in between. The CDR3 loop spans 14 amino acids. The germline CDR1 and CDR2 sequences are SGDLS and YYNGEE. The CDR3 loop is CASSAGTNTGELFF. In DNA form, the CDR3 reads TGTGCCAGCAGCGCCGGGACCAACACCGGGGAGCTGTTTTTT.

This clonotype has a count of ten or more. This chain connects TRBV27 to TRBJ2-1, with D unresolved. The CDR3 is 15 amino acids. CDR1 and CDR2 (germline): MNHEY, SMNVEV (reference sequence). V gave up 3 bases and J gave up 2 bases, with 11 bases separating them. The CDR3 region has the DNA TGTGCCAGCAGTTTCACCTTCATAACCTACAATGAGCAGTTCTTC. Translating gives CASSFTFITYNEQFF.

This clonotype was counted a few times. CDR3 amino acids: CASSSPRATAAQYF. CDR3 DNA sequence: TGTGCCAGCAGTTCCCCAAGGGCCACAGCGGCCCAGTACTTC. This rearrangement joins TRBV6-5 to TRBJ2-5, with D perhaps matching TRBD2 (5 bases). The CDR3 is 14 amino acids. Trimming pared 4 bases from V and 9 bases from J, leaving 18 bases between. Germline CDR1 reads MNHEY; CDR2 reads SVGAGI.